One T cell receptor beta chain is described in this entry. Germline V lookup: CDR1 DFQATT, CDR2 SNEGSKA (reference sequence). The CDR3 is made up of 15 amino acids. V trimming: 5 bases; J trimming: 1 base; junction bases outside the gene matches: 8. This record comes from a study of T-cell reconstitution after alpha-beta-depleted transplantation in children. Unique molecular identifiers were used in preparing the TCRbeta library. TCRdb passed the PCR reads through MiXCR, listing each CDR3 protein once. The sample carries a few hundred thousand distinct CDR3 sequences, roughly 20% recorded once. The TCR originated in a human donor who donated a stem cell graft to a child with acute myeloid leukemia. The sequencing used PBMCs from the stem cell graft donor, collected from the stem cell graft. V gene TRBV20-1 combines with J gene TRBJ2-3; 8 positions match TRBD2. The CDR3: CSAVEGAGGTDTQYF. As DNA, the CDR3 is TGCAGTGCTGTGGAGGGAGCGGGAGGCACAGATACGCAGTATTTT.